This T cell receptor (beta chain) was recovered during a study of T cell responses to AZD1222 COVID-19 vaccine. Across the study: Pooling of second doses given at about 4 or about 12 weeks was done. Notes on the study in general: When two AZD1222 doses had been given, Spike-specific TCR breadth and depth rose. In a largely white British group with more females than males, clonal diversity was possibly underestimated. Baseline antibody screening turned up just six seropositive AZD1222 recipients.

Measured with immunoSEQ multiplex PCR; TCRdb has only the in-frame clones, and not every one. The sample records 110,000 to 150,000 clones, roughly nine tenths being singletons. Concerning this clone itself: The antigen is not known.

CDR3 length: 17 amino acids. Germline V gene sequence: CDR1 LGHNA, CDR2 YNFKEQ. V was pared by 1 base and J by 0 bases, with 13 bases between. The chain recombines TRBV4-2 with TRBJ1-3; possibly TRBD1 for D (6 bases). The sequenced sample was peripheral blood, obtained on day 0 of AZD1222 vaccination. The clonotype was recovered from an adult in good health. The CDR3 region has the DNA TGTGCCAGCAGCCAAGGGAACCGACAGGACTCTGGAAACACCATATATTTT. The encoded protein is CASSQGNRQDSGNTIYF.